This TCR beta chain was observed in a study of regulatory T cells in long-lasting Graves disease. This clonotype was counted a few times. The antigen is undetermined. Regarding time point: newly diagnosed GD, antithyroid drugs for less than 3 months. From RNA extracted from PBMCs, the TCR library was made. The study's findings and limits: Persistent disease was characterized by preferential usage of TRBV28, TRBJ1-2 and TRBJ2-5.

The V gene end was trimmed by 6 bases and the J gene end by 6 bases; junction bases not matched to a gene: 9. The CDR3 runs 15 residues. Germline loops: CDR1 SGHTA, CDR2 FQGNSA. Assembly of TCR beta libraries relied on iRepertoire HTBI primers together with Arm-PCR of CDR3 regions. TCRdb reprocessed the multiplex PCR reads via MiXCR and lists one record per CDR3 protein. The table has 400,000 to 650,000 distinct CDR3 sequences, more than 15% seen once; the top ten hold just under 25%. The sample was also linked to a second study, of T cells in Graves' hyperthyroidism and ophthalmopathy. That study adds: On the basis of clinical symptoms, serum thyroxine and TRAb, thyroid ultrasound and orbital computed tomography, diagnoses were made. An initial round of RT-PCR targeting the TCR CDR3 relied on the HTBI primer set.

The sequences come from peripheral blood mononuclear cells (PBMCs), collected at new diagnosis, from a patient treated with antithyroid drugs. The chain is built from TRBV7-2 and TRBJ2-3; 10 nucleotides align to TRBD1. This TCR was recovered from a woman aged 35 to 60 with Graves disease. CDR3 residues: CASRTWTGGEDTQYF. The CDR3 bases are TGTGCCAGCAGAACCTGGACAGGGGGTGAGGATACGCAGTATTTT.